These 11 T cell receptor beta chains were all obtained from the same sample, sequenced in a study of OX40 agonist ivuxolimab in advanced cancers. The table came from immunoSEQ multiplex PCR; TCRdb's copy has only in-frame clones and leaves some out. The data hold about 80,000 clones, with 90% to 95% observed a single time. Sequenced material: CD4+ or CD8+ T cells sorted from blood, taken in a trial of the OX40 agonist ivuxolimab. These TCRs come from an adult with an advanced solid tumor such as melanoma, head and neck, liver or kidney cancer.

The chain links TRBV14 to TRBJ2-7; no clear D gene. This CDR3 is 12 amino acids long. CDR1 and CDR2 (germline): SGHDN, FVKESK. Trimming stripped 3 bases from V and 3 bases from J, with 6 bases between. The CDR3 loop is CASSHRSYEQYF. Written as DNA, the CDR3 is TGTGCCAGCAGCCACAGGAGCTACGAGCAGTACTTC.

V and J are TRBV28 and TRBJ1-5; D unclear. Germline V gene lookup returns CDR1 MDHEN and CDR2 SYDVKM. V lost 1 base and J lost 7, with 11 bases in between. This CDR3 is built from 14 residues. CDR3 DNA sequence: TGTGCCAGCAGTTTATCGACCCTGGGGCAGCCCCAGCATTTT. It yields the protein CASSLSTLGQPQHF.

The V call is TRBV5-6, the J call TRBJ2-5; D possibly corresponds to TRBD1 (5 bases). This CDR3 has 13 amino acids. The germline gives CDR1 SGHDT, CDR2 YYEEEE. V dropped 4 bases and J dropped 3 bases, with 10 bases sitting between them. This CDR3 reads CASSPWGEETQYF. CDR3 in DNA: TGTGCCAGCAGCCCTTGGGGCGAAGAGACCCAGTACTTC. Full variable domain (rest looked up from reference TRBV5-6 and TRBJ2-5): DAGVTQSPTHLIKTRGQQVTLRCSPKSGHDTVSWYQQALGQGPQFIFQYYEEEERQRGNFPDRFSGHQFPNYSSELNVNALLLGDSALYLCASSPWGEETQYFGPGTRLLVL.

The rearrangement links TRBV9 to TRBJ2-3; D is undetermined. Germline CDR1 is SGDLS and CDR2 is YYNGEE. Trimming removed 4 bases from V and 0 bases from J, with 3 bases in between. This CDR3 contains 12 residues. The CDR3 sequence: CASSSSTDTQYF. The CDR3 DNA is TGTGCCAGCAGCTCGAGCACAGATACGCAGTATTTT.

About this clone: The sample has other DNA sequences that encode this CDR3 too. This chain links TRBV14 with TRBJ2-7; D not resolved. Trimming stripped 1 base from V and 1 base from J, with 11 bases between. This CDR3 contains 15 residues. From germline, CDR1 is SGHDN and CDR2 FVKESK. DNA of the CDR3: TGTGCCAGCAGCCAAGGAACGGGTGGGTCCTACGAGCAGTACTTC. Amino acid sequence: CASSQGTGGSYEQYF.

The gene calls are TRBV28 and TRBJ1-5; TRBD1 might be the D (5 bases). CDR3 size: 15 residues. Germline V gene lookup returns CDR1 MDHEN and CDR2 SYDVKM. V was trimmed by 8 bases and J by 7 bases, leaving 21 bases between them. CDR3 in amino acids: CASSFIGQGEQPQHF. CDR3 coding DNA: TGTGCCAGCTCGTTTATAGGGCAGGGAGAACAGCCCCAGCATTTT.

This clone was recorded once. The CDR3 loop reads CASSPGRGEAFF. CDR3 in DNA: TGCGCCAGCAGCCCCGGACGAGGTGAAGCTTTCTTT. The J gene is TRBJ1-1, the V gene TRBV5-1; D is unresolved. This CDR3 spans 12 amino acids. Germline V gives CDR1 SGHRS, CDR2 YFSETQ. V was clipped by 4 bases and J by 7 bases, with 11 bases between them.

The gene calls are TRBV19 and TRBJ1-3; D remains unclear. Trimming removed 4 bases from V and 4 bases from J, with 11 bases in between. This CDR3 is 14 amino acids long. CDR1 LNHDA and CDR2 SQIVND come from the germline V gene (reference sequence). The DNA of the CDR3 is TGTGCCAGTAGTAGCTCCCGGCAAGGAAACACCATATATTTT. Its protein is CASSSSRQGNTIYF.

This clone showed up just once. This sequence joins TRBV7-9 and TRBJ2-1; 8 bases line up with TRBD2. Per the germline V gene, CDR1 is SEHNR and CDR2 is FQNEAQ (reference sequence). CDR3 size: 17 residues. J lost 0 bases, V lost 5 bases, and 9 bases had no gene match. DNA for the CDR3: TGTGCCAGCAGCCCCCGGGGCGGGAGGCCCTCCTACAATGAGCAGTTCTTC. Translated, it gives CASSPRGGRPSYNEQFF.

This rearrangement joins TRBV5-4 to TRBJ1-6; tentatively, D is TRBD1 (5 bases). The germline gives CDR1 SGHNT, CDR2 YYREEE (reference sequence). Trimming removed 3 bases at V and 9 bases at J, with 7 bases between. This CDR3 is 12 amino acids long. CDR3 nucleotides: TGTGCCAGCAGCTCGAGGGGTTCACCCCTCCACTTT. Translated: CASSSRGSPLHF.

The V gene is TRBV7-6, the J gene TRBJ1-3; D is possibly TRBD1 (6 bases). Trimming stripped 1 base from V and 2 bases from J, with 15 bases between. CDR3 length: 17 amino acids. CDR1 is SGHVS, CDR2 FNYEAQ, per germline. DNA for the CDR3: TGTGCCAGCAGCTTAGATGGGGGGCTAAGGGCTGGAAACACCATATATTTT. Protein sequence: CASSLDGGLRAGNTIYF.